The rows below give T cell receptor beta chains drawn from one sample of a study of blood T cell repertoires in COVID-19. Sequenced by immunoSEQ multiplex PCR; TCRdb stores in-frame clones only, minus some. Among about 190,000 clones listed, approximately 88% were seen once. The sequenced sample consisted of peripheral blood. The source is a middle-aged man with acute or convalescent COVID-19. The CDR3 runs from the conserved cysteine through the conserved F or W. The D gene is left open where the match is weak. Clone size is stated in some rows and not others, as once, few, many or a class when expanded.

TRBV6-2/TRBV6-3	-	TRBJ2-5	-	CASSPWESGRETQYF	TGTGCCAGCAGTCCCTGGGAAAGCGGACGAGAGACCCAGTACTTC
TRBV6-2/TRBV6-3	TRBD2	TRBJ2-7	-	CASSYLAGLFLEQYF	TGTGCCAGCAGTTACCTAGCGGGGCTATTTTTGGAGCAGTACTTC
TRBV2	-	TRBJ2-3	-	CASRPTSNTQYF	TGTGCCAGCAGGCCTACCTCAAATACGCAGTATTTT
TRBV4-3	-	TRBJ1-2	-	CASSQDGQVNYGYTF	TGCGCCAGCAGCCAAGATGGGCAAGTAAACTATGGCTACACCTTC
TRBV7-8	-	TRBJ1-5	-	CASSPNNQPQHF	TGTGCCAGCAGCCCAAACAATCAGCCCCAGCATTTT
TRBV5-4	TRBD1	TRBJ2-7	-	CASSLPGPGQGAKEQYF	TGTGCCAGCAGCTTGCCCGGACCGGGACAGGGGGCAAAGGAGCAGTACTTC
TRBV5-4	TRBD1	TRBJ1-1	once	CASSKTQGVLGNTEAFF	TGTGCCAGCAGCAAGACACAGGGGGTGTTGGGGAACACTGAAGCTTTCTTT
TRBV7-2	-	TRBJ2-7	-	CASSLGPPARSSYEQYF	TGTGCCAGCAGCTTGGGGCCCCCGGCGAGGAGCTCCTACGAGCAGTACTTC
TRBV29-1	-	TRBJ2-7	-	CSVDGGPYEQYF	TGCAGCGTTGACGGGGGACCCTACGAGCAGTACTTC
TRBV10-3	-	TRBJ1-2	-	CATGGGPGYGYTF	TGTGCCACCGGGGGGGGGCCCGGCTATGGCTACACCTTC
TRBV6-2/TRBV6-3	TRBD1	TRBJ1-5	-	CASSLAGTGAIREPQHF	TGTGCCAGCAGCCTAGCCGGGACAGGGGCAATTAGGGAGCCCCAGCATTTT
TRBV27	TRBD2	TRBJ2-7	-	CASSKTPGLGSYEQYF	TGTGCCAGCAGTAAAACGCCGGGACTAGGATCCTACGAGCAGTACTTC
TRBV27	TRBD2	TRBJ2-4	many	CASSLLAGGRGNIQYF	TGTGCCAGCAGCTTACTGGCGGGGGGCCGGGGAAACATTCAGTACTTC
TRBV7-2	-	TRBJ2-7	-	CASSMSRGSSYEQYF	TGTGCCAGCAGCATGAGCAGGGGAAGCTCCTACGAGCAGTACTTC
TRBV24-1	-	TRBJ1-5	-	CATSERTRDQPQHF	TGTGCCACCAGTGAAAGGACACGCGATCAGCCCCAGCATTTT
TRBV27	TRBD2	TRBJ2-1	-	CASSSGTMVYNEQFF	TGTGCCAGCAGTTCCGGGACTATGGTATACAATGAGCAGTTCTTC
TRBV9	-	TRBJ1-6	once	CASSPSAGDSPLHF	TGTGCCAGCAGCCCCTCGGCAGGGGATTCACCCCTCCACTTT
TRBV19	-	TRBJ1-2	-	CASSRDRAAGMGYTF	TGTGCCAGTAGTCGCGATAGGGCGGCAGGGATGGGCTACACCTTC
TRBV6-5	TRBD1	TRBJ2-7	-	CASSSNRGREQYF	TGTGCCAGCAGTTCGAACAGGGGTCGAGAGCAGTACTTC
TRBV18	TRBD2	TRBJ2-1	once	CASSLGLAAYNEQFF	TGTGCCAGCTCACTAGGACTAGCGGCGTACAATGAGCAGTTCTTC
TRBV23-1	TRBD1	TRBJ2-2	-	CASIGTGGLTGELFF	TGCGCCAGCATCGGGACAGGGGGTTTAACCGGGGAGCTGTTTTTT
TRBV4-1	-	TRBJ2-5	-	CASSQALGGGQETQYF	TGCGCCAGCAGCCAGGCGTTAGGGGGTGGTCAAGAGACCCAGTACTTC
TRBV7-3	TRBD2	TRBJ2-3	-	CASSWGLAGDTDTQYF	TGTGCCAGCAGCTGGGGACTAGCGGGGGACACAGATACGCAGTATTTT
TRBV24-1	-	TRBJ2-2	-	CATSDLGKAADDTGELFF	TGTGCCACCAGTGATTTAGGAAAGGCAGCGGACGACACCGGGGAGCTGTTTTTT
TRBV4-1	TRBD1	TRBJ2-1	-	CASSQPTTRTGAEQFF	TGCGCCAGCAGCCAACCCACGACCCGGACAGGGGCTGAGCAGTTCTTC
TRBV5-1	-	TRBJ2-5	-	CASSLGVPQETQYF	TGCGCCAGCAGCTTAGGGGTGCCCCAAGAGACCCAGTACTTC
TRBV19	-	TRBJ1-1	-	CASNQGTEAFF	TGTGCCAGTAATCAGGGAACTGAAGCTTTCTTT
TRBV19	TRBD2	TRBJ2-7	once	CASSMRTGGYEQYF	TGTGCCAGTAGTATGAGGACGGGGGGCTACGAGCAGTACTTC
TRBV15	TRBD2	TRBJ2-7	-	CATSAWDPGRDEQYF	TGTGCCACCAGCGCTTGGGACCCCGGGAGGGACGAGCAGTACTTC
TRBV14	-	TRBJ2-7	-	CASSPLNRYEQYF	TGTGCCAGCAGCCCACTAAACCGATACGAGCAGTACTTC
TRBV5-6	TRBD1	TRBJ2-1	-	CASSHTARGRRNEQFF	TGTGCCAGCAGCCATACAGCCAGGGGGCGCAGGAATGAGCAGTTCTTC
TRBV5-1	TRBD1	TRBJ1-5	-	CASSGDLRGFNQPQHF	TGCGCCAGCAGCGGAGACCTCAGGGGGTTCAATCAGCCCCAGCATTTT
TRBV4-1	TRBD2	TRBJ2-7	-	CASSQDPAGGLGYEQYF	TGCGCCAGCAGCCAAGATCCAGCGGGGGGCCTGGGTTACGAGCAGTACTTC
TRBV10-3	TRBD2	TRBJ2-1	-	CAISAAGSYNEQFF	TGTGCCATCAGTGCAGCGGGGTCCTACAATGAGCAGTTCTTC
TRBV9	-	TRBJ2-7	-	CASSVDIAANYEQYF	TGTGCCAGCAGCGTAGATATAGCAGCCAACTACGAGCAGTACTTC
TRBV7-3	-	TRBJ1-1	-	CASSLNRGGTEAFF	TGTGCCAGCAGCTTAAATCGGGGGGGTACTGAAGCTTTCTTT
TRBV4-2	TRBD1	TRBJ1-3	-	CASSLRDSELGSGNTIYF	TGTGCCAGCAGCCTCCGGGACAGTGAACTGGGATCTGGAAACACCATATATTTT
TRBV7-8	-	TRBJ2-7	few	CASSLGRGAGNEQYF	TGTGCCAGCAGCTTAGGGCGGGGAGCCGGCAACGAGCAGTACTTC
TRBV6-6	TRBD1	TRBJ2-5	-	CASSYSRGTGLETQYF	TGTGCCAGCAGTTACTCGAGGGGGACAGGGCTAGAGACCCAGTACTTC
TRBV29-1	-	TRBJ1-1	-	CSVEWRQTNTEAFF	TGCAGCGTTGAATGGCGACAGACCAACACTGAAGCTTTCTTT
TRBV6-5	TRBD2	TRBJ2-1	-	CASSPGLAGVNEQFF	TGTGCCAGCAGCCCCGGACTAGCGGGGGTTAATGAGCAGTTCTTC
TRBV5-1	TRBD1	TRBJ2-5	-	CASSTQGQEETQYF	TGCGCCAGCAGCACACAGGGACAGGAAGAGACCCAGTACTTC
TRBV28	TRBD1	TRBJ2-7	-	CASSPGQAGSYEQYF	TGTGCCAGCAGTCCGGGACAGGCTGGTTCCTACGAGCAGTACTTC
TRBV5-4	-	TRBJ1-1	-	CASSSGQYTEAFF	TGTGCCAGCAGCTCTGGACAGTACACTGAAGCTTTCTTT
TRBV28	-	TRBJ1-2	-	CASSFSPKYRENGHYGYTF	TGTGCCAGCAGTTTTAGCCCAAAGTACAGGGAAAACGGTCACTATGGCTACACCTTC
TRBV6-6	-	TRBJ2-3	few	CASRDSATDTQYF	TGTGCCAGCAGGGACTCCGCCACAGATACGCAGTATTTT
TRBV19	TRBD1	TRBJ1-1	once	CASTTPPDRLGTEAFF	TGTGCCAGTACTACCCCTCCGGACAGGCTGGGCACTGAAGCTTTCTTT
TRBV9	-	TRBJ2-3	-	CASSVGTRPAADTQYF	TGTGCCAGCAGCGTGGGGACTCGTCCCGCTGCAGATACGCAGTATTTT
TRBV19	TRBD1	TRBJ2-3	once	CASSPRTGGSGDTQYF	TGTGCCAGTAGTCCCCGGACAGGGGGGTCGGGAGATACGCAGTATTTT
TRBV9	-	TRBJ2-7	-	CASSRGGDPYEQYF	TGTGCCAGCAGCAGGGGGGGAGATCCCTACGAGCAGTACTTC
TRBV29-1	-	TRBJ2-3	-	CSDRESPTDTQYF	TGCAGCGACAGAGAATCACCCACAGATACGCAGTATTTT
TRBV18	TRBD2	TRBJ2-7	-	CASSPPTSGGLYEQYF	TGTGCCAGCTCACCACCGACTAGCGGGGGATTATACGAGCAGTACTTC
TRBV5-4	TRBD1	TRBJ2-3	-	CASSLQGGSTDTQYF	TGTGCCAGCAGCTTGCAAGGGGGCTCGACAGATACGCAGTATTTT
TRBV28	-	TRBJ2-7	-	CASSLGASAGLYEQYF	TGTGCCAGCAGTTTAGGAGCCTCGGCGGGACTCTACGAGCAGTACTTC
TRBV4-1	-	TRBJ1-5	once	CASSLKDIGNQPQHF	TGCGCCAGCAGCCTAAAGGACATCGGAAATCAGCCCCAGCATTTT
TRBV6-5	-	TRBJ1-1	once	CASSFRVDTEAFF	TGTGCCAGCAGTTTCAGGGTGGACACTGAAGCTTTCTTT
TRBV6-5	-	TRBJ1-2	-	CASTEGLANYGYTF	TGTGCCAGCACGGAGGGCTTAGCTAACTATGGCTACACCTTC